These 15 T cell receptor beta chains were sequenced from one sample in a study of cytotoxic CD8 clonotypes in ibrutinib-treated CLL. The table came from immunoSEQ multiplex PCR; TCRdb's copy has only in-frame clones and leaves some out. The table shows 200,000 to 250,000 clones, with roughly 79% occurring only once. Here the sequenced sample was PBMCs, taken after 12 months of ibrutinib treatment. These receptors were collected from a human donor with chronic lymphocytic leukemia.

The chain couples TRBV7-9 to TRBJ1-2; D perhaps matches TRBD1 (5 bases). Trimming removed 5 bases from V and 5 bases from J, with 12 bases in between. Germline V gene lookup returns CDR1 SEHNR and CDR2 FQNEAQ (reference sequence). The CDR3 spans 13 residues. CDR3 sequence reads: CASSRRDQYGYTF. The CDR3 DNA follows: TGTGCCAGCAGCCGTAGGGACCAATATGGCTACACCTTC. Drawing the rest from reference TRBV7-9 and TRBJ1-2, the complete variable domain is DTGVSQNPRHKITKRGQNVTFRCDPISEHNRLYWYRQTLGQGPEFLTYFQNEAQLEKSRLLSDRFSAERPKGSFSTLEIQRTEQGDSAMYLCASSRRDQYGYTFGSGTRLTVV.

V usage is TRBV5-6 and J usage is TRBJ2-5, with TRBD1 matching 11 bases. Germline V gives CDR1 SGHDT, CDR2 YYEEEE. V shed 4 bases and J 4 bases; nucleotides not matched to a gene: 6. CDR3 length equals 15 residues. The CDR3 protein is CASSTRTGGLETQYF. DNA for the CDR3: TGTGCCAGCAGCACGCGGACAGGGGGCTTAGAGACCCAGTACTTC.

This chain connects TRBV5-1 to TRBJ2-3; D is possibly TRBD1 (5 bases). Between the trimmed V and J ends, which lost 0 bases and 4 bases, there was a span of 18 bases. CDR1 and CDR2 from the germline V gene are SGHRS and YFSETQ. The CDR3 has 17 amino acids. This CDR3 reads CASSLDENRGAADTQYF. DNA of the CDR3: TGCGCCAGCAGCTTGGACGAAAATAGGGGCGCGGCAGATACGCAGTATTTT.

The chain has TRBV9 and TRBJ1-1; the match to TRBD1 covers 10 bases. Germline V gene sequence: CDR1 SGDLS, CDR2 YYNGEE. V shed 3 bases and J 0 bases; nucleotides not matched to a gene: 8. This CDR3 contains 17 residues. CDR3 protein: CASSAYPTGGLNTEAFF. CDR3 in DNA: TGTGCCAGCAGCGCGTATCCGACAGGGGGCTTGAACACTGAAGCTTTCTTT.

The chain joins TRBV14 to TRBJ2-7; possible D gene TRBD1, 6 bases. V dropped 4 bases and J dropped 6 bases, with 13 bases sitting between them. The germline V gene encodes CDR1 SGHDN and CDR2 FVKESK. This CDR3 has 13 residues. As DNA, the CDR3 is TGTGCCAGCAGCCCGACGGAAGGGGGCGAGCAGTACTTC. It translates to CASSPTEGGEQYF.

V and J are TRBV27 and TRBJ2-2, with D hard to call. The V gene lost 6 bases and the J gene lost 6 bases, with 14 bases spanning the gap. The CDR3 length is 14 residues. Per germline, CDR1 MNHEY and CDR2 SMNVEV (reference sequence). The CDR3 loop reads CASSPLTTAGELFF. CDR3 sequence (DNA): TGTGCCAGCAGCCCCTTAACGACGGCCGGGGAGCTGTTTTTT.

In DNA form, the CDR3 reads TGTGCCAGCAGGCCGCCGGGACAAACAACCTACGAGCAGTACTTC. This codes for CASRPPGQTTYEQYF. The V gene is TRBV11-2, the J gene TRBJ2-7; a weak D match, TRBD1 (6 bases). V gave up 6 bases and J gave up 2 bases, with 17 bases separating them. CDR1 and CDR2 from the germline V gene are SGHAT and FQNNGV. There are 15 residues in the CDR3.

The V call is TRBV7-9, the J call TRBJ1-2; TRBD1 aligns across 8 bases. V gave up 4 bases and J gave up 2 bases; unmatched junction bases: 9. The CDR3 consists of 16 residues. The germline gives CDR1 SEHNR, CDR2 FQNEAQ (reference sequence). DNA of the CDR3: TGTGCCAGCAGCTCAAAAGCCCGGACAGGGAACTATGGCTACACCTTC. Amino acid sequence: CASSSKARTGNYGYTF.

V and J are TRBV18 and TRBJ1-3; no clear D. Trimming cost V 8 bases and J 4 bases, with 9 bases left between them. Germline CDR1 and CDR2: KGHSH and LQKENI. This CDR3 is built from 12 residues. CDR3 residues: CASSTEGNTIYF. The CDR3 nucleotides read TGTGCCAGCAGCACGGAAGGAAACACCATATATTTT.

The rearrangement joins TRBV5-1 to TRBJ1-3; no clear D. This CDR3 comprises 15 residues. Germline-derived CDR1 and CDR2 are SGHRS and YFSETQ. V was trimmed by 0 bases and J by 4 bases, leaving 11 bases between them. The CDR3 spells CASSLAYGSGNTIYF. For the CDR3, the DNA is TGCGCCAGCAGCTTGGCCTACGGGTCGGGAAACACCATATATTTT.

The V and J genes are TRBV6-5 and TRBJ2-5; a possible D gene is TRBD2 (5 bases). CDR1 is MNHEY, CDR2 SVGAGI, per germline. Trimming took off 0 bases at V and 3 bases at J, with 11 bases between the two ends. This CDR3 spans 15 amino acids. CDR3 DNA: TGTGCCAGCAGTTACTCAGGCGGGTCGGAAGAGACCCAGTACTTC. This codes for CASSYSGGSEETQYF.

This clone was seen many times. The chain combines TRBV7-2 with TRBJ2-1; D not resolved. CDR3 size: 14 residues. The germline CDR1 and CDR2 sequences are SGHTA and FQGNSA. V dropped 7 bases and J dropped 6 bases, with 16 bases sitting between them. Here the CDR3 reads CASTPSGSSNEQFF. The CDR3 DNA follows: TGTGCCAGCACCCCCTCCGGCAGCTCCAATGAGCAGTTCTTC.

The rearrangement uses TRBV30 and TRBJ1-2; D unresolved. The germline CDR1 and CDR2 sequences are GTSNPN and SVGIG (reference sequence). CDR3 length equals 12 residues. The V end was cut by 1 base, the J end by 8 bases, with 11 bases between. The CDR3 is CAWSGGVGGYTF. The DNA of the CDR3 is TGTGCCTGGAGTGGGGGAGTCGGAGGCTACACCTTC.

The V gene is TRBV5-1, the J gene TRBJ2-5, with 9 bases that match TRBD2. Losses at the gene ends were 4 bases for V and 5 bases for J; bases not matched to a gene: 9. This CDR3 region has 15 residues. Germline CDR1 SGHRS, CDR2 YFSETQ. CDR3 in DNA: TGCGCCAGCAGCGGCATAGCGGGAGCGGGGGAGACCCAGTACTTC. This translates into CASSGIAGAGETQYF. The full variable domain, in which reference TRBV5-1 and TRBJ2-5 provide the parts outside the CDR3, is KAGVTQTPRYLIKTRGQQVTLSCSPISGHRSVSWYQQTPGQGLQFLFEYFSETQRNKGNFPGRFSGRQFSNSRSEMNVSTLELGDSALYLCASSGIAGAGETQYFGPGTRLLVL.

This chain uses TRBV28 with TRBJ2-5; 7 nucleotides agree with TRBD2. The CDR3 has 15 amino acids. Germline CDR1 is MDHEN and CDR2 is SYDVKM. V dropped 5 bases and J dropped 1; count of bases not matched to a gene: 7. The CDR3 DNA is TGTGCCAGCAGTCTCCCCCGACTAGCCCAAGAGACCCAGTACTTC. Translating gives CASSLPRLAQETQYF. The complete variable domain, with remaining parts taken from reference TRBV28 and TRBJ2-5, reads DVKVTQSSRYLVKRTGEKVFLECVQDMDHENMFWYRQDPGLGLRLIYFSYDVKMKEKGDIPEGYSVSREKKERFSLILESASTNQTSMYLCASSLPRLAQETQYFGPGTRLLVL.